What follows are 20 T cell receptor beta chains derived from one specimen sequenced in a study of CD8 T cells in ankylosing spondylitis. TCRdb recomputed calls from the 5' RACE reads with MiXCR, one row per CDR3 protein. The data contain approximately 180,000 distinct CDR3 sequences, roughly 20% of them seen just once; the ten biggest clones take up approximately 4%. Input material: blood, either unsorted or a sorted T cell fraction (not recorded which). These receptor sequences come from a male donor aged 10 to 35 with ankylosing spondylitis or in good health (not recorded which).

This clonotype came up many times. The rearrangement links TRBV7-2 to TRBJ2-7, with a weak D call TRBD1 (5 bases). V shed 4 bases and J shed 5 bases, with 9 bases lying between them. CDR1 is SGHTA, CDR2 FQGNSA, per germline. The CDR3 has 12 residues. The CDR3 DNA follows: TGTGCCAGCAGCTATCAGGGTAACGAGCAGTACTTC. It specifies CASSYQGNEQYF.

Only a few counts were recorded for this clonotype. The rearrangement joins TRBV13 to TRBJ2-7; no firm D call. The V gene's germline CDR1 is PRHDT and CDR2 FYEKMQ (reference sequence). Deletions cut 2 bases from V and 5 bases from J, with 10 bases between. The CDR3 length is 13 residues. CDR3 loop: CASSLIMGNEQYF. The CDR3 DNA is TGTGCCAGCAGCTTAATTATGGGGAACGAGCAGTACTTC. The full variable domain, rest sourced from reference TRBV13 and TRBJ2-7, is AAGVIQSPRHLIKEKRETATLKCYPIPRHDTVYWYQQGPGQDPQFLISFYEKMQSDKGSIPDRFSAQQFSDYHSELNMSSLELGDSALYFCASSLIMGNEQYFGPGTRLTVT.

The chain joins TRBV29-1 to TRBJ2-4; TRBD1 agrees at 9 bases. With 4 bases clipped from V and 8 bases from J, the junction kept 6 bases outside the gene matches. The CDR3 length is 13 residues. CDR1 is SQVTM, CDR2 ANQGSEA, per germline. CDR3 loop: CSVVGQGRDIQYF. The CDR3 DNA sequence: TGCAGCGTTGTGGGACAGGGCAGGGACATTCAGTACTTC. Full variable domain (rest looked up from reference TRBV29-1 and TRBJ2-4): SAVISQKPSRDICQRGTSLTIQCQVDSQVTMMFWYRQQPGQSLTLIATANQGSEATYESGFVIDKFPISRPNLTFSTLTVSNMSPEDSSIYLCSVVGQGRDIQYFGAGTRLSVL.

This sequence joins TRBV19 and TRBJ2-1; 10 positions match TRBD2. The CDR3 extends over 14 amino acids. J was trimmed by 7 bases and V by 7 bases; bases with no gene match: 7. CDR1 and CDR2 from the germline V gene are LNHDA and SQIVND (reference sequence). CDR3 loop: CASKVLAGVNEQFF. CDR3 in DNA: TGTGCCAGTAAGGTGCTAGCGGGAGTTAATGAGCAGTTCTTC.

In its sample, this clonotype was seen many times. The chain employs TRBV6-2 or TRBV6-3 and TRBJ2-1; 10 bases map to TRBD2. V dropped 2 bases and J dropped 8; count of bases not matched to a gene: 9. Germline V lookup: CDR1 MNHEY, CDR2 SVGEGT. This CDR3 has 16 amino acids. The CDR3 spells CASSYDRLAGEYEQFF. The CDR3 nucleotides read TGTGCCAGCAGTTACGATAGGCTAGCGGGAGAATATGAGCAGTTCTTC.

This clonotype occurred many times. V and J are TRBV30 and TRBJ2-1; D is unresolved. The V gene's germline CDR1 is GTSNPN and CDR2 SVGIG (reference sequence). The CDR3 contains 14 residues. Trimming removed 0 bases at V and 3 bases at J, with 9 bases between. The CDR3 region is CAWSVSSSYNEQFF. The DNA of the CDR3 is TGTGCCTGGAGTGTATCGAGCAGCTACAATGAGCAGTTCTTC.

This clonotype was counted ten times or more. The chain couples TRBV4-1 to TRBJ1-5, with D possibly being TRBD1 (5 bases). The length of the CDR3 is 17 residues. Germline CDR1 is MGHRA and CDR2 is YSYEKL. The V and J ends lost 0 bases and 6 bases respectively, with 18 bases between them. CDR3 nucleotides: TGCGCCAGCAGCCAAGATCCGGGTGGGGGGGAAGGTCAGCCCCAGCATTTT. Translating it yields CASSQDPGGGEGQPQHF.

Ten or more counts support this clonotype. J is TRBJ2-2 and V is TRBV7-7; 8 bases line up with TRBD2. J gave up 5 bases and V 1 base, and 3 bases lay outside the gene matches. This CDR3 region has 15 residues. Germline-derived CDR1 and CDR2 are SSHAT and FNYEAQ (reference sequence). The CDR3 here is CASSLDQRETGELFF. The CDR3 nucleotides are TGTGCCAGCAGCTTAGACCAGCGGGAGACCGGGGAGCTGTTTTTT.

This clonotype occurred a few times. The chain recombines TRBV21-1 with TRBJ2-7; the D call of TRBD1 is as the table states it, not checked on the DNA. TRBV21-1 is termed a pseudogene. The CDR3 runs to 14 residues. This CDR3 reads CASSARQVSYEQYV. The CDR3 bases are TGTGCCAGCAGCGCGCGACAGGTCTCCTACGAGCAGTACGTC.

This clonotype was counted at least ten times. V and J are TRBV28 and TRBJ2-2, with D hard to call. This CDR3 spans 13 amino acids. V lost 3 bases and J 3 bases, leaving 5 bases between the germline ends. Germline CDR1 MDHEN, CDR2 SYDVKM. The CDR3 coding sequence is TGTGCCAGCAGTTTTATATACACCGGGGAGCTGTTTTTT. This codes for CASSFIYTGELFF.

This clonotype was seen many times. The genes are TRBV28 and TRBJ1-1; D not certain. Germline CDR1 and CDR2: MDHEN and SYDVKM. V was trimmed by 5 bases and J by 5 bases, leaving 6 bases between them. This CDR3 region has 11 residues. The CDR3 is CASSLPTEAFF. The CDR3 DNA is TGTGCCAGCAGTCTCCCGACTGAAGCTTTCTTT.

J is TRBJ2-1 and V is TRBV20-1; 12 nucleotides match TRBD2. This CDR3 spans 13 amino acids. Germline values: CDR1 DFQATT, CDR2 SNEGSKA (reference sequence). Trimming took 5 bases from V and 8 from J; bases not matched to a gene: 4. CDR3: CSAALAGGHEQFF. CDR3 DNA: TGCAGTGCTGCCCTAGCGGGAGGGCATGAGCAGTTCTTC.

In its sample, this clonotype was seen many times. The chain carries TRBV4-1 and TRBJ2-1; TRBD2 matches 12 bases. This CDR3 contains 14 residues. V was pared by 2 bases and J by 9 bases, with 2 bases of the junction left unmatched. Germline V gene sequence: CDR1 MGHRA, CDR2 YSYEKL. The CDR3 region has the DNA TGCGCCAGCAGCCAACCGGGACTAGCGGGTGAGCAGTTCTTC. Its translation is CASSQPGLAGEQFF.

The J gene is TRBJ2-1, the V gene TRBV4-3, with 9 bases aligning to TRBD2. From germline, CDR1 is LGHNA and CDR2 YSLEER. The trim removed 6 bases at V and 4 bases at J, leaving 4 bases unmatched. The CDR3 contains 14 residues. The DNA of the CDR3 is TGCGCCAGCAGTAGCGGGAGCCTATACAATGAGCAGTTCTTC. This translates into CASSSGSLYNEQFF.

This clonotype was seen many times. V usage is TRBV20-1 and J usage is TRBJ2-7, with 9 bases lining up with TRBD2. V gave up 4 bases and J gave up 3 bases; unmatched junction bases: 4. The CDR3 totals 13 residues. Germline loops: CDR1 DFQATT, CDR2 SNEGSKA (reference sequence). The CDR3 reads CSATWRGGYEQYF. The CDR3 DNA follows: TGCAGTGCTACCTGGCGGGGGGGCTACGAGCAGTACTTC.

The chain recombines TRBV20-1 with TRBJ2-5, with D possibly matching TRBD2 (7 bases). From germline, CDR1 is DFQATT and CDR2 SNEGSKA (reference sequence). V was trimmed by 3 bases and J by 2 bases, leaving 16 bases between them. The CDR3 sequence is 15 residues long. DNA for the CDR3: TGCAGTGCTAGTGCCGGGGGGCAAAGTCAAGAGACCCAGTACTTC. Translated: CSASAGGQSQETQYF.

In its sample, this clonotype was seen many times. This sequence joins TRBV6-6 and TRBJ1-5; D not resolved. Germline CDR1 and CDR2: MNHNY and SVGAGI (reference sequence). The V end lost 6 bases, the J end lost 1 base, and 7 bases lay between the germline ends. This CDR3 comprises 13 residues. This chain's CDR3 is CASRGISNQPQHF. CDR3 sequence (DNA): TGTGCCAGCAGGGGAATAAGCAATCAGCCCCAGCATTTT.

This clonotype was seen repeatedly, ten times or more. The chain employs TRBV14 and TRBJ2-5, with D possibly TRBD2 on 5 matching bases. The CDR3 contains 14 residues. V lost 0 bases and J 5 bases, leaving 10 bases between the germline ends. Germline values: CDR1 SGHDN, CDR2 FVKESK. The CDR3 nucleotides are TGTGCCAGCAGCCAAGATGGACTCGGGGAGACCCAGTACTTC. This codes for CASSQDGLGETQYF.

This clonotype was seen many times. The chain carries TRBV7-9 and TRBJ2-1, with no clear D. Trimming pared 0 bases from V and 2 bases from J, leaving 5 bases between. Germline CDR1 SEHNR, CDR2 FQNEAQ (reference sequence). The CDR3 spans 14 residues. The chain's CDR3 is CASSLASPYNEQFF. The CDR3 bases are TGTGCCAGCAGCTTAGCAAGTCCCTACAATGAGCAGTTCTTC. The full variable domain, in which reference TRBV7-9 and TRBJ2-1 provide the parts outside the CDR3, is DTGVSQNPRHKITKRGQNVTFRCDPISEHNRLYWYRQTLGQGPEFLTYFQNEAQLEKSRLLSDRFSAERPKGSFSTLEIQRTEQGDSAMYLCASSLASPYNEQFFGPGTRLTVL.

There are a few counts of this clonotype. The genes are TRBV7-2 and TRBJ2-1; 11 nucleotides agree with TRBD2. V gave up 5 bases and J gave up 5 bases; unmatched junction bases: 8. The CDR3 sequence is 16 residues long. CDR1 and CDR2 (germline): SGHTA, FQGNSA. CDR3 DNA: TGTGCCAGCAGCCCGTCGACTAGCGGGACGCACAATGAGCAGTTCTTC. Protein: CASSPSTSGTHNEQFF.